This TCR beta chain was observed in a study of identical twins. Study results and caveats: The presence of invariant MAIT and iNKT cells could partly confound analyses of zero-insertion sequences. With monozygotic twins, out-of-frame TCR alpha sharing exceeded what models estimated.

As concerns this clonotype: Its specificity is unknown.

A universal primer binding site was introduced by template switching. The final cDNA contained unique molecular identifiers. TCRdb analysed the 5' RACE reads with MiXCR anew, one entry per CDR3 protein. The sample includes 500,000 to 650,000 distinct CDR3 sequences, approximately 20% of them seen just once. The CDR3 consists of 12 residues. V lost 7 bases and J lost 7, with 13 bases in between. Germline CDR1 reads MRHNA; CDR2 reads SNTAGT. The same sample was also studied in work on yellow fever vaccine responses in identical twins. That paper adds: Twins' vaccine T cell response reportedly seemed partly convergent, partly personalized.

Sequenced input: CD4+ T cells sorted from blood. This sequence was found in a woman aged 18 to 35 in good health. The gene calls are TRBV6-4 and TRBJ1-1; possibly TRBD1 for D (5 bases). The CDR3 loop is CASIWRGSEAFF. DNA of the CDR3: TGTGCCAGCATCTGGCGGGGGAGTGAAGCTTTCTTT.